This T cell receptor (beta chain) was sequenced for a study of vaccination effects on CD4 cells after COVID-19 (dated by TCRdb to about 2022). About the full investigation: Across the study, the median time from the second dose to post-vaccine sampling was 72 days (range 14 to 241). The study compared SARS-CoV-2 spike-specific CD4+ TCR repertoires before and after mRNA vaccination in COVID-19 convalescent patients and infection-naive vaccine recipients. The Oncomine TCR Beta short-read assay on an Illumina iSeq 100 was used to sequence cultures from other donors in the study. The full study included roughly 10 COVID-19 convalescent patients and a few SARS-CoV-2-naive healthy vaccine recipients.

Clipping removes 2 bases from V and 2 bases from J, with 5 as the unmatched junction base count. CDR1 and CDR2 are drawn from the germline V gene: SGHAT, FQNNGV. From the cysteine up to the phenylalanine, the CDR3 has a length of 15 residues. Only the CDR3 DNA is retained, 45 bases long and in frame from the first base. Overall study results and their limits: Marked clonal contraction was observed in both infection-induced and vaccine-induced clones at late post-vaccination timepoints, consistent with waning T cell responses. Limitations of the study were the small number of convalescent patients and the absence of early post-infection timepoints. Among healthy vaccine recipients, nearly all vaccine-induced clones were SARS-CoV-2 mono-reactive, and just 1 of 255 was cross-reactive with common cold coronaviruses.

The library was produced with the immunoSEQ multiplex PCR assay. DNA from the cultured and isolated CD4+ T cells underwent TCR beta CDR3 sequencing. Per the source publication's procedure: Non-productive TCR sequences were removed and reads were trimmed to the CDR3 region, keeping CDR3s of at least 7 amino acids. Antigen-specific clonotypes were identified with the MANAFEST web app by comparing expansion in peptide wells against reference cultures. To count as positive, a clone had to show expansion at FDR<0.05 compared with the reference and with all other wells, an odds ratio above 5, and a frequency above 0.1% in two replicate wells. A clonotype was called cross-reactive if it was significantly expanded both in SARS-CoV-2 spike wells and in at least one common cold coronavirus spike condition. CDR3 similarity was assessed by Levenshtein distance using the stringdist R package, and unrooted trees were constructed with ape in R 3.6.1. Drawn from immuneACCESS, this table holds only the in-frame rearrangements with V and J called that TCRdb kept. Clones are partly lost; checked studies trace under half to an unresolved V gene and leave the rest unexplained. V, J and clone size reflect that table, while D and trimming were determined from the DNA. The sample table records about 38,000 clones; 82% of these occur just once. Of the sample, roughly 2% is held by the ten largest clones.

In the ViraFEST assay, PBMC were stimulated with viral peptide pools, and antigen-specific CD4+ T cell clonotypes were then identified by expansion using TCR sequencing. After 10 to 11 days of culture, CD4+ T cells were isolated with the EasySep CD4+ T cell isolation kit. Participants received two doses of either the BNT162b2 or the mRNA-1273 mRNA SARS-CoV-2 vaccine. Negative nucleocapsid antibody results before and after vaccination confirmed that the healthy vaccine recipients had no prior SARS-CoV-2 infection. Approximately 2.1 million PBMC per well were cultured in IMDM with around 5% human AB serum, 10 IU/ml IL-2 and gentamicin, plus 10 ug/ml peptides. Half of the culture medium was replaced with fresh IL-2-containing medium on days 3 and 7. Each peptide stimulation condition was cultured in triplicate wells unless otherwise noted. Using Ficoll-Paque Plus gradient centrifugation, PBMC were separated from whole blood and then either used fresh or cryopreserved at -140C. Overlapping peptide pools spanned the spike proteins of SARS-CoV-2 and the common cold coronaviruses HCoV-NL63, HCoV-OC43 and HCoV-229E. The QIAamp micro DNA kit was used to extract genomic DNA from the cultured CD4+ T cells.

Remarks on this clone: Its antigen has not been determined. No much larger clonotype is one base removed from it; base qualities were not supplied.

The sequence was collected from a human donor who received a COVID-19 vaccine. Some clones in this sample may be carry-over from other donors' samples. The chain was built from TRBV11-2 and TRBJ2-5, and 7 junctional nucleotides match TRBD1. Sequences were derived from CD4+ T cells from PBMCs cultured with HCoV-NL63 spike peptides, sampled after COVID-19 vaccination. The sample's cell subset or site label, decoded: HCoV-NL63 spike overlapping peptide pool stimulation. The base sequence is TGTGCCAGCAGCTTATTGGGACAGCCTCAAGAGACCCAGTACTTC. Its protein product is CASSLLGQPQETQYF.